This is a list of T cell receptor beta chains from one sample in a study of vaccination effects on CD4 cells after COVID-19. These receptors have no identified antigens. The method was immunoSEQ multiplex PCR; TCRdb's version includes in-frame clones alone and lacks a portion of them. The sample lists about 65,000 clones; 76% were seen once. Source: CD4+ T cells from PBMCs cultured with HCoV-NL63 spike peptides, taken before COVID-19 vaccination. These TCRs come from a human donor who received a COVID-19 vaccine. The CDR3 runs from the conserved cysteine through the conserved F or W. D genes are given only for firm matches. Some rows mark clone size as missing; the rest say once, few, many or name a class of expanded clone.

CDR3nt: TGTGCCACCAGCAGAGGAAGGACAGGGGGCGTCACCGGGGAGCTGTTTTTT; CDR3aa: CATSRGRTGGVTGELFF; j_gene: TRBJ2-2; d_gene: TRBD1; len: 17; abundance: -; v_gene: TRBV15
CDR3nt: TGCGCCAGCAGCTTCGGGGCTGAAGGCTACACCTTC; CDR3aa: CASSFGAEGYTF; j_gene: TRBJ1-2; d_gene: -; len: 12; abundance: -; v_gene: TRBV5-1
CDR3nt: TGTGCCAGCAGCGTAGACCTAGCGGTAGATACGCAGTATTTT; CDR3aa: CASSVDLAVDTQYF; j_gene: TRBJ2-3; d_gene: TRBD2; len: 14; abundance: -; v_gene: TRBV9
CDR3nt: TGCAGCGCCTCGTCCGGGGGAAACACCATATATTTT; CDR3aa: CSASSGGNTIYF; j_gene: TRBJ1-3; d_gene: -; len: 12; abundance: few; v_gene: TRBV29-1
CDR3nt: TGTGCCAGCAGCGGACCAGGAGTCTCTGGAAACACCATATATTTT; CDR3aa: CASSGPGVSGNTIYF; j_gene: TRBJ1-3; d_gene: -; len: 15; abundance: -; v_gene: TRBV7-2
CDR3nt: TGCGCCAGCAGCTTACCTACAGGGGGCGGAGTAACAGATACGCAGTATTTT; CDR3aa: CASSLPTGGGVTDTQYF; j_gene: TRBJ2-3; d_gene: TRBD1; len: 17; abundance: -; v_gene: TRBV5-1
CDR3nt: TGTGCCAGCTCACCACCGGCTCCTCGGGACAGGGATTCAGATACGCAGTATTTT; CDR3aa: CASSPPAPRDRDSDTQYF; j_gene: TRBJ2-3; d_gene: TRBD1; len: 18; abundance: few; v_gene: TRBV18
CDR3nt: TGTGCCAGCTCACCACCGGCCAGACCTGGGGAGACCCAGTACTTC; CDR3aa: CASSPPARPGETQYF; j_gene: TRBJ2-5; d_gene: -; len: 15; abundance: -; v_gene: TRBV18
CDR3nt: TGTGCCACCAGGGGCCTAAACACCGGGGAGCTGTTTTTT; CDR3aa: CATRGLNTGELFF; j_gene: TRBJ2-2; d_gene: -; len: 13; abundance: few; v_gene: TRBV24-1
CDR3nt: TGTGCCAGCAGTTCCCCCCAGAGAGCCAACGTCCTGACTTTC; CDR3aa: CASSSPQRANVLTF; j_gene: TRBJ2-6; d_gene: -; len: 14; abundance: few; v_gene: TRBV6-2/TRBV6-3
CDR3nt: TGTGCCAGCAACCCTGGGACAGCTACTACCCAAGAGACCCAGTACTTC; CDR3aa: CASNPGTATTQETQYF; j_gene: TRBJ2-5; d_gene: TRBD1; len: 16; abundance: -; v_gene: TRBV6-2/TRBV6-3
CDR3nt: TGCGCCAGCAGCATTAGCTGGGGAAATGAGCAGTTCTTC; CDR3aa: CASSISWGNEQFF; j_gene: TRBJ2-1; d_gene: -; len: 13; abundance: -; v_gene: TRBV5-1
CDR3nt: TGTGCCAGCAGCGTAGGGGGAATTGACACTGAAGCTTTCTTT; CDR3aa: CASSVGGIDTEAFF; j_gene: TRBJ1-1; d_gene: -; len: 14; abundance: -; v_gene: TRBV9